The clone carrying this T cell receptor (beta chain) was seen ten or more times. Its target is unknown. This sample was included in a study of human T cells and chemical hapten exposure. Overall study: Application of 0.01% DPC to the upper back was done by patch test, with a reading at 6 days.

TCRdb reprocessed the RACE reads with MiXCR, giving one entry per CDR3 protein. The sample yields about 98,000 distinct CDR3 sequences, approximately 11% seen once. As to time point: pre-sensitization, week 0. The treatment denotes: therapeutic diphenylcyclopropenone sensitization with weekly scalp DPC. Unseparated into fractions, whole blood served as the source from which total RNA was extracted. Findings and limits, study-wide: With DPC sensitization, TCRs exceeding 1 in 1000 frequency showed no change.

The source of this sequence is a woman between 55 and 75 years old with alopecia areata. Some clones in this sample may be carry-over from other donors' samples. The sequenced sample was whole blood, obtained in connection with sensitization to the hapten diphenylcyclopropenone (DPC).

CDR3 amino acids: CASSAAGFDYNEQFF. Here the CDR3 DNA reads TGTGCCAGCAGCGCTGCAGGATTCGACTACAATGAGCAGTTCTTC. The rearrangement links TRBV7-2 to TRBJ2-1; D not certain. CDR1 and CDR2 (germline): SGHTA, FQGNSA. V was shortened by 5 bases and J by 3 bases, with 14 bases between the two germline ends. There are 15 residues in the CDR3.